These T cell receptor beta chains were read from a single sample in a study of shared clonotypes between healthy human individuals. Some clones are missing from TCRdb's copy, which holds only in-frame ones; the method was immunoSEQ multiplex PCR. The repertoire holds roughly 2 million clones, with more than 90% as singletons. The sequencing input was naive CD4+ T cells sorted from blood. Receptors were obtained from a man between 18 and 35 years old in good health. The CDR3 runs from the conserved cysteine through the conserved F or W. A D gene is named only where the DNA matches it firmly. The size of a clone is reported for some rows only, either as once, few or many, or as a class for expanded clones.

>NA|TRBJ1-2|TRBV2|NA
CASSRGAGYTF
TGTGCCAGCAGTCGAGGGGCTGGCTACACCTTC
>NA|TRBJ1-4|TRBV28|NA
CASSPVGTNEKLFF
TGTGCCAGCAGCCCGGTCGGGACTAATGAAAAACTGTTTTTT
>NA|TRBJ2-7|TRBV23-1|TRBD1
CASSQPAQGSGEQYF
TGCGCCAGCAGTCAACCAGCACAGGGGTCCGGCGAGCAGTACTTC
>NA|TRBJ1-1|TRBV28|NA
CASSFGTALIMNTEAFF
TGTGCCAGCAGTTTCGGGACCGCCCTCATAATGAACACTGAAGCTTTCTTT
>NA|TRBJ2-7|TRBV19|NA
CASSTALRLTPYEQYF
TGTGCCAGTAGTACCGCTTTGAGGTTGACTCCCTACGAGCAGTACTTC
>NA|TRBJ1-6|TRBV5-1|TRBD1
CASSLQGAQGSPLHF
TGCGCCAGCAGCTTACAGGGGGCGCAAGGTTCACCCCTCCACTTT
>NA|TRBJ2-3|TRBV7-9|TRBD2
CASSPPGLASTDTQYF
TGTGCCAGCAGTCCACCGGGACTAGCTTCAACAGATACGCAGTATTTT
>NA|TRBJ2-7|TRBV6-1|NA
CASSEDFARGFTYEQYF
TGTGCCAGCAGTGAAGATTTTGCCAGGGGCTTCACCTACGAGCAGTACTTC
>once|TRBJ2-7|TRBV5-1|TRBD2
CASSPGVAGNREQYF
TGCGCCAGCAGCCCTGGAGTAGCGGGTAATAGGGAGCAGTACTTC
>few|TRBJ1-6|TRBV30|TRBD1
CAWGGTGSPLHF
TGTGCCTGGGGTGGGACAGGATCACCCCTCCACTTT
>NA|TRBJ2-7|TRBV2|NA
CASRSGRSSYEQYF
TGTGCCAGCAGGTCGGGACGTAGCTCCTACGAGCAGTACTTC
>NA|TRBJ2-1|TRBV7-2|TRBD2
CASSTTGTSGRNEQFF
TGTGCCAGCAGCACAACCGGGACTAGCGGGAGGAATGAGCAGTTCTTC
>NA|TRBJ2-6|TRBV5-6|NA
CASSLVRSGANVLTF
TGTGCCAGCAGCTTGGTAAGATCTGGGGCCAACGTCCTGACTTTC
>NA|TRBJ1-3|TRBV5-4|NA
CASSLLGDTIYF
TGTGCCAGCAGCCTCCTAGGTGACACCATATATTTT
>NA|TRBJ2-7|TRBV4-1|NA
CASSQGAGGPYEQYF
TGCGCCAGCAGCCAAGGGGCAGGCGGTCCCTACGAGCAGTACTTC
>NA|TRBJ2-7|TRBV6-1|NA
CASSEALRGTAYF
TGTGCCAGCAGTGAAGCGCTTCGAGGGACCGCATACTTC
>NA|TRBJ2-6|TRBV19|TRBD1
CASSRTGKDGANVLTF
TGTGCCAGTAGTAGGACAGGTAAAGATGGGGCCAACGTCCTGACTTTC
>NA|TRBJ1-1|TRBV20-1|NA
CSANRFPEAFF
TGCAGTGCAAACAGGTTCCCTGAAGCTTTCTTT
>NA|TRBJ2-1|TRBV10-3|NA
CAISEESEQFF
TGTGCCATCAGTGAGGAAAGTGAGCAGTTCTTC
>NA|TRBJ1-5|TRBV28|NA
CASSRDSSNQPQHF
TGTGCCAGCAGTCGTGACAGTAGCAATCAGCCCCAGCATTTT
>NA|TRBJ2-1|TRBV5-1|TRBD1
CASIQAGTGSYNEQFF
TGCGCCAGCATCCAAGCCGGGACAGGATCATACAATGAGCAGTTCTTC
>NA|TRBJ2-2|TRBV7-2|NA
CASSFRRPGNTGELFF
TGTGCCAGCAGCTTTCGCCGTCCAGGGAACACCGGGGAGCTGTTTTTT
>once|TRBJ1-4|TRBV7-2|TRBD1
CASSSQGTTNEKLFF
TGTGCCAGCAGCTCACAGGGGACAACTAATGAAAAACTGTTTTTT
>NA|TRBJ1-5|TRBV7-2|NA
CASSLGPNQPQHF
TGTGCCAGCAGCTTAGGTCCCAATCAGCCCCAGCATTTT
>NA|TRBJ2-1|TRBV7-8|TRBD2
CASTQGTSGIGEQFF
TGTGCCAGCACCCAAGGGACTAGCGGGATTGGTGAGCAGTTCTTC
>NA|TRBJ1-1|TRBV18|NA
CASSPPLANTEAFF
TGTGCCAGCTCACCACCGTTGGCGAACACTGAAGCTTTCTTT
>NA|TRBJ1-6|TRBV6-6|NA
CASRRDYNSPLHF
TGTGCCAGCAGACGGGACTATAATTCACCCCTCCACTTT
>NA|TRBJ2-2|TRBV11-2|TRBD1
CASSSLKKGAGTGELFF
TGTGCCAGCAGCTCCCTTAAAAAGGGGGCGGGCACCGGGGAGCTGTTTTTT
>NA|TRBJ2-6|TRBV5-1|NA
CASSLDGSGANVLTF
TGCGCCAGCAGCTTGGATGGATCCGGGGCCAACGTCCTGACTTTC
>NA|TRBJ1-5|TRBV5-1|NA
CASSLDGFSNQPQHF
TGCGCCAGCAGCCTGGACGGTTTTAGCAATCAGCCCCAGCATTTT
>NA|TRBJ2-7|TRBV7-2|NA
CASSSTWTDEQYF
TGTGCCAGCAGCTCTACTTGGACGGACGAGCAGTACTTC
>NA|TRBJ2-7|TRBV29-1|NA
CSVGIRANHLEQYF
TGCAGCGTTGGCATCCGGGCCAATCATCTGGAGCAGTACTTC
>NA|TRBJ1-2|TRBV6-5|TRBD1
CASSFRQGNYGYTF
TGTGCCAGCAGTTTTAGACAGGGAAACTATGGCTACACCTTC
>NA|TRBJ2-7|TRBV18|NA
CASSLGGSGYEQYF
TGTGCCAGCTCACTGGGGGGATCTGGCTACGAGCAGTACTTC
>NA|TRBJ1-4|TRBV30|TRBD1
CARTGLNEKLFF
TGTGCCCGGACAGGGCTGAACGAAAAACTGTTTTTT
>NA|TRBJ2-2|TRBV30|NA
CAWIPEGTNTGELFF
TGTGCCTGGATACCGGAGGGAACGAACACCGGGGAGCTGTTTTTT
>NA|TRBJ1-6|TRBV7-2|NA
CASSLYHSGDSPLHF
TGTGCCAGCAGCTTATACCACAGTGGGGATTCACCCCTCCACTTT
>NA|TRBJ2-3|TRBV5-1|NA
CASSLGTPTDTQYF
TGCGCCAGCAGCTTGGGGACACCCACAGATACGCAGTATTTT
>NA|TRBJ2-7|TRBV6-7|TRBD1
CASSYSRSLATGDLYEQYF
TGTGCCAGCAGTTACTCGAGGTCTCTCGCGACAGGGGATTTGTACGAGCAGTACTTC
>NA|TRBJ2-1|TRBV7-9|NA
CASSLAGDNEQFF
TGTGCCAGCAGCTTAGCCGGGGACAATGAGCAGTTCTTC